The rows below give T cell receptor beta chains drawn from one sample of a study of blood T cell repertoires in COVID-19. Only in-frame clones appear in the TCRdb table, and some are missing; sequencing was by immunoSEQ multiplex PCR. The repertoire includes 210,000 or so clones, about 90% of them detected once, and approximately 3.3% sits in the top ten. The sequenced sample consisted of PBMCs or T cells enriched from blood (not recorded which). Receptors were obtained from a woman between 45 and 65 years old in a cohort exposed to, infected with or recovered from COVID-19 (not recorded which). The CDR3 runs from the conserved cysteine through the conserved F or W. The D gene is left open where the match is weak. Clone sizes are given selectively: once, few, many, or a class where the clone is expanded.

size: .
V: TRBV5-1
D: TRBD2
J: TRBJ2-5
DNA: TGCGCCAGCAGCTTGGCCAGGCTAGCGGGGGCATCGGAAGAGACCCAGTACTTC
CDR3: CASSLARLAGASEETQYF

size: .
V: TRBV5-1
D: .
J: TRBJ2-5
DNA: TGCGCCAGCAGCACGTCGACAGGCGTCCTTCAAGAGACCCAGTACTTC
CDR3: CASSTSTGVLQETQYF

size: .
V: TRBV4-2
D: TRBD2
J: TRBJ2-5
DNA: TGTGCCAGCAGTCAATTCTATAGCGGGGGGGCCCAAGAGACCCAGTACTTC
CDR3: CASSQFYSGGAQETQYF

size: .
V: TRBV27
D: .
J: TRBJ2-2
DNA: TGTGCCAGCAGTTTATACAGGGTAGGCACCGGGGAGCTGTTTTTT
CDR3: CASSLYRVGTGELFF

size: .
V: TRBV4-1
D: .
J: TRBJ2-3
DNA: TGCGCCAGCAGCCAAGTTTTTTCGGGGGCAGATACGCAGTATTTT
CDR3: CASSQVFSGADTQYF

size: .
V: TRBV24-1
D: .
J: TRBJ1-4
DNA: TGTGCCACCAGTGAAGGGGGATTTGCAACTAATGAAAAACTGTTTTTT
CDR3: CATSEGGFATNEKLFF

size: .
V: TRBV2
D: TRBD1
J: TRBJ1-6
DNA: TGTGCCAGCAACCCTACCGGGACAGGCTCTCTGAGCTCCTATAATTCACCCCTCCACTTT
CDR3: CASNPTGTGSLSSYNSPLHF

size: .
V: TRBV12-5
D: .
J: TRBJ1-3
DNA: TGTGCTAGTGGTTTGTCCTACTCGGCGGACTCTGGAAACACCATATATTTT
CDR3: CASGLSYSADSGNTIYF

size: once
V: TRBV27
D: .
J: TRBJ1-1
DNA: TGTGCCAGCAGTTCCCCGAGCCGGACAGCGAACACTGAAGCTTTCTTT
CDR3: CASSSPSRTANTEAFF

size: .
V: TRBV9
D: .
J: TRBJ2-7
DNA: TGTGCCAGCAGCGCCCGGAGCGAGCAGTACTTC
CDR3: CASSARSEQYF